This T cell receptor (beta chain) was sequenced during a study of T cells in Graves' hyperthyroidism and ophthalmopathy. CDR3 length equals 13 residues. The V gene's germline CDR1 is DFQATT and CDR2 SNEGSKA (reference sequence). V dropped 3 bases and J dropped 6; count of bases not matched to a gene: 5. TCR beta CDR3 regions were amplified from RNA transcripts. During a first-round RT-PCR of the TCR CDR3, the HTBI primer set was used. Each CDR3 protein is one row after TCRdb ran MiXCR on the multiplex PCR reads. In the table there are around 300,000 distinct CDR3 sequences, about 14% of which are singletons. This clonotype was seen a few times. Its antigen is currently unknown. Study results and limitations: Within blood appeared most thyroid clonotypes that had expanded above 0.001. Ophthalmopathy was predicted by the model a median of approximately six months ahead of onset.

Uncontrolled infection, other autoimmune disease, pregnancy or lactation excluded patients. The material sequenced was blood. The TCR originated in a woman in her thirties with Graves' hyperthyroidism. The chain joins TRBV20-1 to TRBJ2-1; 7 bases align to TRBD2. DNA of the CDR3: TGCAGTGCTAGCGGACTAGTCTTCAATGAGCAGTTCTTC. Encoded protein: CSASGLVFNEQFF.